The T cell receptor beta chain under discussion was sequenced for a study of human T cells and chemical hapten exposure. TCRdb re-called the RACE reads through MiXCR, storing one row per CDR3 protein. Among 300,000 to 450,000 distinct CDR3 sequences, approximately 5.1% were seen once, and the ten largest hold 2% to 2.5%. The germline V and J ends were trimmed by 6 bases and 2 bases, with 11 bases remaining between them. The CDR3 has 13 amino acids. Germline-derived CDR1 and CDR2 are MNHNS and SASEGT. Time point given: patch test 1, 2 weeks after DPC sensitization. Treatment given: therapeutic diphenylcyclopropenone sensitization with weekly scalp DPC.

The clonotype originates from a woman in her 50s with alopecia areata. Some clones in this sample may be carry-over from other donors' samples. Sequencing was performed on whole blood, taken in connection with sensitization to the hapten diphenylcyclopropenone (DPC). V gene TRBV6-1 combines with J gene TRBJ2-7; a possible D gene is TRBD1 (6 bases). The chain's CDR3 is CASSGDIPYEQYF. In nucleotides, the CDR3 is TGTGCCAGCAGCGGGGACATCCCCTACGAGCAGTACTTC.